The T cell receptor beta chain described here comes from a study of cytomegalovirus exposure and HLA in healthy donors. Findings of the study overall: There were some V segments, including TRBV6-2 and TRBV6-3, excluded as indistinguishable. Available immune exposure information was restricted to CMV serostatus only.

Vbeta (60) and Jbeta (13) primers were used in the PCR. The method was immunoSEQ multiplex PCR; TCRdb's version includes in-frame clones alone and lacks a portion of them. The sample lists fewer than 200,000 clones; 76% were seen once. With respect to this clone: Its antigen is unknown.

Germline values: CDR1 SGHRS, CDR2 YFSETQ. This CDR3 contains 18 residues. V shed 4 bases and J 1 base; nucleotides not matched to a gene: 6. The sequencing input was PBMCs. This TCR came from a man between 60 and 75 years old in good health and CMV-seronegative. The chain links TRBV5-1 to TRBJ2-1; 15 bases are shared with TRBD2. The CDR3 DNA follows: TGCGCCAGCAGCGAGGGACTAGCGGGAGGTCGTTCCTACAATGAGCAGTTCTTC. Protein sequence: CASSEGLAGGRSYNEQFF.